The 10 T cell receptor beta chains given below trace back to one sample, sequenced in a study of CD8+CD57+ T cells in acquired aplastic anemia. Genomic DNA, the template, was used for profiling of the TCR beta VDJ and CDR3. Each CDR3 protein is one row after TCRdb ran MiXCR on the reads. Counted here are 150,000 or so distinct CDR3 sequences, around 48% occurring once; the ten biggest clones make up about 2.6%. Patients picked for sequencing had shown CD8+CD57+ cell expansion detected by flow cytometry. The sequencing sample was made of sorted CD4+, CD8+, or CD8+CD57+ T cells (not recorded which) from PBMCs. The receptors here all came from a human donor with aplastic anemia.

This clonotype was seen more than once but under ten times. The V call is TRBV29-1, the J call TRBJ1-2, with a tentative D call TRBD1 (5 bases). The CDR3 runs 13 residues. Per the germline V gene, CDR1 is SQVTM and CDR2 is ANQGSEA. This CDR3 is CSDQGVGNYGYTF. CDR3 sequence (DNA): TGCAGTGACCAAGGGGTAGGCAACTATGGCTACACCTTC. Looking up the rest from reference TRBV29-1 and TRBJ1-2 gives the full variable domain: SAVISQKPSRDICQRGTSLTIQCQVDSQVTMMFWYRQQPGQSLTLIATANQGSEATYESGFVIDKFPISRPNLTFSTLTVSNMSPEDSSIYLCSDQGVGNYGYTFGSGTRLTVV.

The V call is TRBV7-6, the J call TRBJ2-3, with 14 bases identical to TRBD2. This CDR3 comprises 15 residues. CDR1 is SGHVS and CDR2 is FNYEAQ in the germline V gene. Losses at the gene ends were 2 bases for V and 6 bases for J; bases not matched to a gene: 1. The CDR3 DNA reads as TGTGCCAGCAGCTTAAGGACTAGCGGGGGGGATACGCAGTATTTT. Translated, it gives CASSLRTSGGDTQYF.

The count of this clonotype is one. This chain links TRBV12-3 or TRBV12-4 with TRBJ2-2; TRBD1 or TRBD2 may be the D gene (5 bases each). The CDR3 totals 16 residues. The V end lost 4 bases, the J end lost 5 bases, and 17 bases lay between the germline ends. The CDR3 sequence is CASSYSGHGRTGELFF. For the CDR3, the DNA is TGTGCCAGCAGTTACTCGGGGCACGGACGGACCGGGGAGCTGTTTTTT.

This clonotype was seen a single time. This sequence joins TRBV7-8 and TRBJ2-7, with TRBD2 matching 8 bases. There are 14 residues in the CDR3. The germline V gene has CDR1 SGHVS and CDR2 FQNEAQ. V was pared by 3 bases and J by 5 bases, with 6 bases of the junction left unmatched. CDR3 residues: CASSLRVLADEQYF. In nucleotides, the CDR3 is TGTGCCAGCAGCTTGAGGGTACTAGCGGACGAGCAGTACTTC.

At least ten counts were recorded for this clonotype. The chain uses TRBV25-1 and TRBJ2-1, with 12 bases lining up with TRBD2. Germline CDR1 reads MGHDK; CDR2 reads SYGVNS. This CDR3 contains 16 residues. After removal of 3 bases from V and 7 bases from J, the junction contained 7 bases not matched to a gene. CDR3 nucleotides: TGTGCCAGCAGTGATCGGTCTAGCGGGAGGGTTAATGAGCAGTTCTTC. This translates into CASSDRSSGRVNEQFF.

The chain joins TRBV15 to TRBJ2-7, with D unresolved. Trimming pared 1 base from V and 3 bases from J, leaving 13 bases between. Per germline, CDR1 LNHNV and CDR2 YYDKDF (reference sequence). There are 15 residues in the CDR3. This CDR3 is CATSRGDEVFYEQYF. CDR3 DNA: TGTGCCACCAGCAGAGGAGACGAAGTATTCTACGAGCAGTACTTC.

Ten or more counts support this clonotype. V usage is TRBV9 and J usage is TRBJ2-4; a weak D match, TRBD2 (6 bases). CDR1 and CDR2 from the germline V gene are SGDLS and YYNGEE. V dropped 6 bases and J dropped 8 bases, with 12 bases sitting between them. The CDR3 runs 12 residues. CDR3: CASNSGGDIQYF. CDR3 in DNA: TGTGCCAGCAATTCGGGCGGGGACATTCAGTACTTC.

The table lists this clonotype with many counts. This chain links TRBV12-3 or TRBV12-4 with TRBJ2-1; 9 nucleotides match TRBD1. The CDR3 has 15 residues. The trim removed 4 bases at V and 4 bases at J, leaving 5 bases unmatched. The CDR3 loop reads CASSYNRGHYNEQFF. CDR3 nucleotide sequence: TGTGCCAGCAGTTATAACAGGGGGCATTACAATGAGCAGTTCTTC.

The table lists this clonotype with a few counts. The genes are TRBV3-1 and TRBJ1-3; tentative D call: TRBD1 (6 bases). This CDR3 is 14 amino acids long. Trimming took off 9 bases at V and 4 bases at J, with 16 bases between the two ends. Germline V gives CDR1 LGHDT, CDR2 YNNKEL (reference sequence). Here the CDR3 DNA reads TGTGCCAGTTCGGAGGGGGGACGAGGAAACACCATATATTTT. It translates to CASSEGGRGNTIYF.

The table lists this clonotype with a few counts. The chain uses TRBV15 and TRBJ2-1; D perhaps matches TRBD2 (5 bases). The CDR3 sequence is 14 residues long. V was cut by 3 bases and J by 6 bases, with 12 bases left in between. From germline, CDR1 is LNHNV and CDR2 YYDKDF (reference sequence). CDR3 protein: CATSRAVAGNEQFF. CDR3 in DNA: TGTGCCACCAGCAGGGCGGTTGCGGGCAATGAGCAGTTCTTC.